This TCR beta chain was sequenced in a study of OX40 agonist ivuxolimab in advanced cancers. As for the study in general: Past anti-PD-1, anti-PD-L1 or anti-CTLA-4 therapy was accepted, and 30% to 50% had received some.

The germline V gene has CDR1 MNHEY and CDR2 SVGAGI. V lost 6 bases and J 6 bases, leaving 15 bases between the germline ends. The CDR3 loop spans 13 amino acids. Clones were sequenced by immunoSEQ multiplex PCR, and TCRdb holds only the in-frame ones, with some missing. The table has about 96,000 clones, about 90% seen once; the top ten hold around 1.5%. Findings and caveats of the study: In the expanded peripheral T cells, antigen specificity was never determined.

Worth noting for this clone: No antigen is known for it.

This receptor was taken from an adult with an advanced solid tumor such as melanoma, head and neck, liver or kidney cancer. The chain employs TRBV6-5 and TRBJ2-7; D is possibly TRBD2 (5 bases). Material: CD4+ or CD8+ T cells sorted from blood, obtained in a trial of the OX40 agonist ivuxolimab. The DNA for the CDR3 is TGTGCCAGCAGGCGAGGGTTACCCGGCGAGCAGTACTTC. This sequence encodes CASRRGLPGEQYF.